The 26 T cell receptor beta chains reported below all come from one sample, sequenced in a study of blood T cell repertoires in COVID-19. Produced via immunoSEQ multiplex PCR; TCRdb's table is partial and in-frame only. This repertoire shows 78,000 or so clones, 65% to 90% found once; its top ten account for around 6%. The sequenced sample was peripheral blood. These receptors came from a woman in her sixties or seventies with acute or convalescent COVID-19.

The chain is built from TRBV5-6 and TRBJ1-1; no definite D call. Germline loops: CDR1 SGHDT, CDR2 YYEEEE. Trimming took off 1 base at V and 4 bases at J, with 5 bases between the two ends. This CDR3 has 12 residues. Here the CDR3 reads CASSLKLTEAFF. The DNA of the CDR3 is TGTGCCAGCAGCTTGAAGCTCACTGAAGCTTTCTTT.

The chain is built from TRBV29-1 and TRBJ1-1; no clear D gene. With 8 bases removed from V and 5 bases from J, the gap between germline ends came to 18 bases. This CDR3 comprises 13 residues. Looked up from germline, CDR1 is SQVTM and CDR2 is ANQGSEA. CDR3 bases: TGCAGCTTCCGGAGAGGTTTTGAGACTGAAGCTTTCTTT. Residues: CSFRRGFETEAFF.

The CDR3 region has the DNA TGTGCCAGCAGAGGCGGGGGACTCTCTGGAAACACCATATATTTT. Its translation is CASRGGGLSGNTIYF. The chain combines TRBV6-5 with TRBJ1-3; TRBD1 might be the D (5 bases). Looked up from germline, CDR1 is MNHEY and CDR2 is SVGAGI. Trimming shortened V by 6 bases and J by 0 bases, and 12 bases separated the two germline ends. This CDR3 region has 15 residues.

This clone has a count of ten or more. CDR3 protein: CASSLSGNTIYF. In DNA form, the CDR3 reads TGTGCCAGCAGTCTCTCTGGAAACACCATATATTTT. This rearrangement joins TRBV9 to TRBJ1-3; no clear D gene. In germline, CDR1 is SGDLS, CDR2 YYNGEE. Between the trimmed V and J ends, which lost 5 bases and 0 bases, there was a span of 3 bases. The CDR3 contains 12 residues.

CDR3 amino acids: CASRPGTGYNEQFF. CDR3 DNA sequence: TGTGCCAGCAGACCCGGGACAGGGTACAATGAGCAGTTCTTC. The chain uses TRBV3-1 (or the pseudogene TRBV3-2) and TRBJ2-1; 9 bases are shared with TRBD1. CDR1 is LGHDT, CDR2 YNNKEL, per germline (reference sequence). This CDR3 spans 14 amino acids. Trimming removed 6 bases from V and 4 bases from J; junction bases left unmatched: 4.

The CDR3 region has the DNA TGTGCCAGCAGCCGACGGACAGGGAGTTCTGGGGCCAACGTCCTGACTTTC. It is translated as CASSRRTGSSGANVLTF. The V and J genes are TRBV14 and TRBJ2-6; the match to TRBD1 covers 8 bases. Germline V gene data show CDR1 as SGHDN and CDR2 as FVKESK. V lost 4 bases to trimming and J lost 1 base; unmatched junction nucleotides: 6. The CDR3 sequence is 17 residues long.

The V call is TRBV5-1, the J call TRBJ2-7; TRBD2 agrees at 7 bases. With 4 bases clipped from V and 0 bases from J, the junction kept 4 bases outside the gene matches. From germline, CDR1 is SGHRS and CDR2 YFSETQ. The CDR3 is 14 residues long. DNA for the CDR3: TGCGCCAGCAGCCAGGGAGGGAGCTCCTACGAGCAGTACTTC. This codes for CASSQGGSSYEQYF.

The V call is TRBV19, the J call TRBJ1-3; D gene uncertain. The CDR3 covers 14 residues. The ends were cut back, 7 bases at V and 4 bases at J, with 14 bases in the middle. Looked up from germline, CDR1 is LNHDA and CDR2 is SQIVND (reference sequence). CDR3 sequence reads: CASIARRSGNTIYF. CDR3 DNA: TGTGCCAGTATTGCCCGGCGGTCGGGAAACACCATATATTTT.

The chain combines TRBV6-6 with TRBJ1-1; no definite D call. This CDR3 is 13 amino acids long. Germline loops: CDR1 MNHNY, CDR2 SVGAGI (reference sequence). V shed 8 bases and J shed 0 bases, with 10 bases lying between them. Written as DNA, the CDR3 is TGTGCCAGCGGACTGAAGGTGAACACTGAAGCTTTCTTT. Translation: CASGLKVNTEAFF.

The genes are TRBV19 and TRBJ1-2; possibly TRBD1 for D (5 bases). V was clipped by 4 bases and J by 4 bases, with 13 bases between them. The CDR3 loop spans 14 amino acids. Germline V CDR1 and CDR2: LNHDA, SQIVND (reference sequence). CDR3 protein: CASSTLDRSYGYTF. CDR3 nucleotide sequence: TGTGCCAGTAGTACCCTCGACAGAAGCTATGGCTACACCTTC. Drawing the rest from reference TRBV19 and TRBJ1-2, the complete variable domain is DGGITQSPKYLFRKEGQNVTLSCEQNLNHDAMYWYRQDPGQGLRLIYYSQIVNDFQKGDIAEGYSVSREKKESFPLTVTSAQKNPTAFYLCASSTLDRSYGYTFGSGTRLTVV.

This clone was seen a few times. The genes are TRBV6-5 and TRBJ2-7; 10 bases agree with TRBD1. The V and J ends lost 6 bases and 2 bases, in that order; junction bases with no gene match: 4. This CDR3 is 14 amino acids long. CDR1 MNHEY and CDR2 SVGAGI come from the germline V gene. This CDR3 reads CASRETGGTYEQYF. The CDR3 bases are TGTGCCAGCAGGGAGACAGGGGGCACCTACGAGCAGTACTTC.

This sequence joins TRBV5-1 and TRBJ1-4; possibly TRBD1 for D (6 bases). The CDR3 sequence is 16 residues long. CDR1 and CDR2 from the germline V gene are SGHRS and YFSETQ. Trimming shortened V by 6 bases and J by 0 bases, and 15 bases separated the two germline ends. The CDR3 nucleotides are TGCGCCAGCACTGAACAGGGAGTTGCAACTAATGAAAAACTGTTTTTT. Its protein is CASTEQGVATNEKLFF.

This clone was observed a few times. The chain links TRBV5-6 to TRBJ2-3, with 9 bases lining up with TRBD1. Germline lookup yields CDR1 SGHDT and CDR2 YYEEEE. The CDR3 is 16 amino acids. V lost 4 bases, J lost 5 bases, and 11 bases stayed unmatched. The CDR3 DNA is TGTGCCAGCAGCGAGATCGCGGGACAGGGATTAGATACGCAGTATTTT. Its translation is CASSEIAGQGLDTQYF.

The chain links TRBV6-5 to TRBJ1-2; 7 nucleotides match TRBD1. The CDR3 is 14 amino acids. With 6 bases clipped from V and 7 bases from J, the junction kept 11 bases outside the gene matches. Germline V lookup: CDR1 MNHEY, CDR2 SVGAGI. The CDR3 protein is CASSLLDREAGYTF. The CDR3 coding sequence is TGTGCCAGCAGCCTCCTCGACAGGGAGGCTGGCTACACCTTC.

DNA of the CDR3: TGTGCCAGTAGGACTGGAAGCGCCGGGGAGCTGTTTTTT. Protein: CASRTGSAGELFF. This chain joins TRBV19 and TRBJ2-2; D is unclear. This CDR3 is built from 13 residues. The germline V and J ends were trimmed by 6 bases and 6 bases, with 11 bases remaining between them. Germline CDR1 reads LNHDA; CDR2 reads SQIVND (reference sequence).

The chain has TRBV7-2 and TRBJ1-5, with 7 positions matching TRBD1. Trimming took 1 base from V and 8 from J; bases not matched to a gene: 11. This CDR3 has 16 amino acids. The germline V gene encodes CDR1 SGHTA and CDR2 FQGNSA. This CDR3 reads CASSLGGGGSWKPQHF. The CDR3 nucleotides are TGTGCCAGCAGCTTAGGCGGAGGGGGCTCATGGAAGCCCCAGCATTTT.

The chain couples TRBV5-4 to TRBJ1-6; D ambiguous. The CDR3 loop spans 15 amino acids. V lost 3 bases and J 8 bases, leaving 15 bases between the germline ends. Germline-derived CDR1 and CDR2 are SGHNT and YYREEE (reference sequence). In nucleotides, the CDR3 is TGTGCCAGCAGCTCTCGTGCCCCTGAGGATTCACCCCTCCACTTT. Protein: CASSSRAPEDSPLHF.

V usage is TRBV19 and J usage is TRBJ1-2; D is possibly TRBD1 (5 bases). CDR1 LNHDA and CDR2 SQIVND come from the germline V gene (reference sequence). The CDR3 is made up of 14 amino acids. Deletions cut 1 base from V and 7 bases from J, with 13 bases between. The CDR3 DNA sequence: TGTGCCAGTAGTATAGTGCAGGGAATTATTGGCTACACCTTC. Protein: CASSIVQGIIGYTF.

Only a few counts were recorded for this clone. This CDR3 is CASSYLAGGDEQYF. The CDR3 DNA follows: TGTGCCAGCAGCTACTTAGCGGGGGGAGACGAGCAGTACTTC. The rearrangement joins TRBV5-6 to TRBJ2-7; TRBD2 matches 10 bases. Per the germline V gene, CDR1 is SGHDT and CDR2 is YYEEEE. The V gene end was trimmed by 3 bases and the J gene end by 5 bases; junction bases not matched to a gene: 5. The CDR3 loop spans 14 amino acids.

The chain employs TRBV3-1 (or the pseudogene TRBV3-2) and TRBJ1-1; D possibly corresponds to TRBD1 (5 bases). The germline gives CDR1 LGHDT, CDR2 YNNKEL (reference sequence). Trimming left V 1 base short and J 4 bases short, with 13 bases between. The CDR3 runs 15 residues. CDR3 residues: CASSQGGHGSTEAFF. For the CDR3, the DNA is TGTGCCAGCAGCCAAGGCGGACACGGAAGCACTGAAGCTTTCTTT.

This chain joins TRBV5-6 and TRBJ1-5; 9 bases fit TRBD1. J gave up 3 bases and V 2 bases, and 3 bases lay outside the gene matches. CDR3 length equals 15 residues. Germline CDR1 and CDR2: SGHDT and YYEEEE. CDR3 coding DNA: TGTGCCAGCAGCTTTGGACAGGGGAACAATCAGCCCCAGCATTTT. Translating gives CASSFGQGNNQPQHF.

This clone appeared a few times. V is TRBV24-1 and J is TRBJ1-2; TRBD1 aligns across 8 bases. The CDR3 runs 16 residues. The germline V gene has CDR1 KGHDR and CDR2 SFDVKD. The V segment lost 3 bases and the J segment 2 bases; nucleotides outside the gene matches: 7. This CDR3 is CATSDPSGTGNYGYTF. CDR3 DNA: TGTGCCACCAGTGATCCATCCGGGACAGGAAACTATGGCTACACCTTC.

The gene calls are TRBV3-1 (or the pseudogene TRBV3-2) and TRBJ2-2, with D possibly TRBD2 on 6 matching bases. The CDR3 spans 13 residues. Germline V gene lookup returns CDR1 LGHDT and CDR2 YNNKEL (reference sequence). V was pared by 7 bases and J by 5 bases, with 11 bases between. This CDR3 reads CASTRLETGELFF. The CDR3 DNA follows: TGTGCCAGCACCCGACTAGAAACCGGGGAGCTGTTTTTT.

The chain recombines TRBV5-1 with TRBJ1-2; D possibly corresponds to TRBD1 (6 bases). In germline, CDR1 is SGHRS, CDR2 YFSETQ. The CDR3 consists of 13 residues. Between the trimmed V and J ends, which lost 4 bases and 3 bases, there was a span of 10 bases. CDR3 loop: CASSPEGDYGYTF. CDR3 DNA: TGCGCCAGCAGCCCAGAGGGGGACTATGGCTACACCTTC.

V usage is TRBV7-9 and J usage is TRBJ2-2; a possible D gene is TRBD1 (6 bases). Germline V gives CDR1 SEHNR, CDR2 FQNEAQ (reference sequence). V was shortened by 7 bases and J by 4 bases, with 16 bases between the two germline ends. CDR3 length equals 15 residues. The CDR3 bases are TGTGCCAGCATCACAGGACAGCCGGGCACCGGGGAGCTGTTTTTT. It translates to CASITGQPGTGELFF.

The rearrangement uses TRBV21-1 and TRBJ2-5; the table calls TRBD1, which could not be checked here. TRBV21-1 is annotated as a pseudogene. The CDR3 loop spans 15 amino acids. The CDR3 spells CASSGAGQGLETQYF. For the CDR3, the DNA is TGTGCCAGCAGCGGGGCGGGACAGGGGTTAGAGACCCAGTACTTC.